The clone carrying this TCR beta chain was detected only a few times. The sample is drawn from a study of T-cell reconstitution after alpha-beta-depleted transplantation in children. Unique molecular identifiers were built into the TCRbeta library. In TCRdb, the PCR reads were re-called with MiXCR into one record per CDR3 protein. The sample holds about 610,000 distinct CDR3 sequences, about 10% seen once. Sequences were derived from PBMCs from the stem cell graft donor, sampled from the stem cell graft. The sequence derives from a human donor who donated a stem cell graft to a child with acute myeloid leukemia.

The CDR3, as DNA: TGTGCCAGCAGCGTCCACTCCGAAGGGCGGCAAGGAAAAAACTACACCTTC. It yields the protein CASSVHSEGRQGKNYTF. The V gene is TRBV7-9, the J gene TRBJ1-2; no reliable D call. V was cut by 5 bases and J by 10 bases, with 29 bases left in between. Germline V gene lookup returns CDR1 SEHNR and CDR2 FQNEAQ (reference sequence). The CDR3 has 17 residues.